This is a list of T cell receptor beta chains from one sample in a study of CD8+ T cells in alopecia areata. The assay was immunoSEQ multiplex PCR, and TCRdb's table has in-frame clones only and misses some. This sample has 90,000 to 120,000 clones, with roughly 84% found just once. Material: CD8+ T cells sorted from blood, obtained at week 24, from a patient treated with tofacitinib. These receptors came from a human donor with alopecia areata. The CDR3 runs from the conserved cysteine through the conserved F or W. The order of the fields is D gene, V gene, clone size, J gene, CDR3 protein, CDR3 DNA. A D gene is named only where the DNA matches it firmly. Part of the rows lack a size; the others show once, few, many or a class for expanded clones.

d_call: NA
v_call: TRBV21-1
clone_size: NA
j_call: TRBJ2-2
cdr3_aa: CASSKGIGRELFF
cdr3_nt: TGTGCCAGCAGCAAAGGAATCGGCAGGGAGCTGTTTTTT

d_call: NA
v_call: TRBV4-3
clone_size: NA
j_call: TRBJ2-1
cdr3_aa: CASSQWATDPYNEQFF
cdr3_nt: TGCGCCAGCAGCCAATGGGCTACCGACCCCTACAATGAGCAGTTCTTC

d_call: NA
v_call: TRBV4-2
clone_size: NA
j_call: TRBJ2-3
cdr3_aa: CASSQDGARGDTQYF
cdr3_nt: TGTGCCAGCAGCCAAGATGGGGCCCGCGGAGATACGCAGTATTTT

d_call: TRBD1
v_call: TRBV5-1
clone_size: NA
j_call: TRBJ2-1
cdr3_aa: CASSLRQGARNEQFF
cdr3_nt: TGCGCCAGCAGCTTGCGACAGGGGGCGCGGAATGAGCAGTTCTTC

d_call: NA
v_call: TRBV7-6
clone_size: NA
j_call: TRBJ2-3
cdr3_aa: CASSLAAGQTEITDTQYF
cdr3_nt: TGTGCCAGCAGCCTAGCCGCCGGACAGACCGAGATCACAGATACGCAGTATTTT

d_call: TRBD2
v_call: TRBV13
clone_size: NA
j_call: TRBJ2-3
cdr3_aa: CASSQAGGASTDTQYF
cdr3_nt: TGTGCCAGCAGCCAGGCGGGGGGCGCTAGCACAGATACGCAGTATTTT

d_call: NA
v_call: TRBV10-3
clone_size: NA
j_call: TRBJ2-7
cdr3_aa: CAISAGTRSDEQYF
cdr3_nt: TGTGCCATCAGTGCCGGGACACGGAGCGACGAGCAGTACTTC

d_call: NA
v_call: TRBV9
clone_size: NA
j_call: TRBJ2-7
cdr3_aa: CASSDGGTQQYF
cdr3_nt: TGTGCCAGCAGCGATGGAGGTACGCAGCAGTACTTC

d_call: TRBD1
v_call: TRBV4-2
clone_size: few
j_call: TRBJ2-7
cdr3_aa: CASSQEGQGASYEQYF
cdr3_nt: TGTGCCAGCAGCCAAGAAGGGCAGGGGGCGAGCTACGAGCAGTACTTC

d_call: NA
v_call: TRBV11-2
clone_size: NA
j_call: TRBJ2-2
cdr3_aa: CASSLEMGTGELFF
cdr3_nt: TGTGCCAGCAGCTTAGAGATGGGGACCGGGGAGCTGTTTTTT

d_call: NA
v_call: TRBV7-8
clone_size: NA
j_call: TRBJ1-1
cdr3_aa: CASSRITANTEAFF
cdr3_nt: TGTGCCAGCAGCCGGATAACAGCGAACACTGAAGCTTTCTTT

d_call: NA
v_call: TRBV10-1
clone_size: NA
j_call: TRBJ1-2
cdr3_aa: CASSRTESDGYTF
cdr3_nt: TGCGCCAGCAGTAGGACAGAAAGCGATGGCTACACCTTC

d_call: TRBD1
v_call: TRBV29-1
clone_size: NA
j_call: TRBJ1-1
cdr3_aa: CSVEGRRQGLVPTTEAFF
cdr3_nt: TGCAGCGTTGAAGGGCGGAGACAGGGACTAGTCCCGACTACTGAAGCTTTCTTT

d_call: NA
v_call: TRBV7-8
clone_size: NA
j_call: TRBJ2-5
cdr3_aa: CASSSLPSVQETQYF
cdr3_nt: TGTGCCAGCAGCTCCCTCCCGTCCGTCCAAGAGACCCAGTACTTC

d_call: NA
v_call: TRBV7-2
clone_size: NA
j_call: TRBJ2-3
cdr3_aa: CAGATGAADTQYF
cdr3_nt: TGTGCCGGGGCGACGGGGGCTGCAGATACGCAGTATTTT

d_call: TRBD2
v_call: TRBV27
clone_size: NA
j_call: TRBJ2-3
cdr3_aa: CASRRLAGDSDTQYF
cdr3_nt: TGTGCCAGCCGGAGACTAGCGGGGGACTCAGATACGCAGTATTTT

d_call: NA
v_call: TRBV15
clone_size: NA
j_call: TRBJ2-6
cdr3_aa: CATSKPTGMAISGANVLTF
cdr3_nt: TGTGCCACCAGCAAGCCAACGGGAATGGCTATTTCTGGGGCCAACGTCCTGACTTTC

d_call: TRBD1
v_call: TRBV5-1
clone_size: NA
j_call: TRBJ2-5
cdr3_aa: CASSSGQGMETQYF
cdr3_nt: TGCGCCAGCAGCTCGGGACAGGGGATGGAGACCCAGTACTTC

d_call: NA
v_call: TRBV9
clone_size: NA
j_call: TRBJ2-7
cdr3_aa: CASSVAGASEQYF
cdr3_nt: TGTGCCAGCAGCGTAGCGGGGGCTAGTGAGCAGTACTTC

d_call: TRBD1
v_call: TRBV4-1
clone_size: NA
j_call: TRBJ2-2
cdr3_aa: CASSPRTGANTGELFF
cdr3_nt: TGCGCCAGCAGCCCCCGGACAGGGGCGAACACCGGGGAGCTGTTTTTT

d_call: TRBD1
v_call: TRBV6-5
clone_size: NA
j_call: TRBJ1-2
cdr3_aa: CASTKGTASYGYTF
cdr3_nt: TGTGCCAGCACCAAGGGGACAGCGAGCTATGGCTACACCTTC

d_call: NA
v_call: TRBV10-3
clone_size: NA
j_call: TRBJ2-7
cdr3_aa: CAISGVGSWEQYF
cdr3_nt: TGTGCCATCAGTGGGGTGGGGTCCTGGGAGCAGTACTTC

d_call: TRBD1
v_call: TRBV4-2
clone_size: NA
j_call: TRBJ2-7
cdr3_aa: CASSPGQTYEQYF
cdr3_nt: TGTGCCAGCAGCCCGGGACAGACCTACGAGCAGTACTTC

d_call: NA
v_call: TRBV4-3
clone_size: NA
j_call: TRBJ2-2
cdr3_aa: CASSQATDGGRGYGELFF
cdr3_nt: TGCGCCAGCAGCCAAGCCACCGACGGGGGGCGCGGATACGGGGAGCTGTTTTTT

d_call: NA
v_call: TRBV5-6
clone_size: NA
j_call: TRBJ2-7
cdr3_aa: CASSLSPLSGAYEQYF
cdr3_nt: TGTGCCAGCAGCTTGTCTCCCTTGTCAGGAGCCTACGAGCAGTACTTC

d_call: NA
v_call: TRBV6-6
clone_size: NA
j_call: TRBJ1-5
cdr3_aa: CASSYAGNQPQHF
cdr3_nt: TGTGCCAGCAGTTACGCGGGCAATCAGCCCCAGCATTTT

d_call: NA
v_call: TRBV7-9
clone_size: NA
j_call: TRBJ1-1
cdr3_aa: CASSQRGTEAFF
cdr3_nt: TGTGCCAGCAGCCAGAGGGGTACTGAAGCTTTCTTT

d_call: TRBD2
v_call: TRBV27
clone_size: NA
j_call: TRBJ2-5
cdr3_aa: CASSSGLADQETQYF
cdr3_nt: TGTGCCAGCAGTTCGGGACTAGCGGACCAAGAGACCCAGTACTTC

d_call: NA
v_call: TRBV9
clone_size: NA
j_call: TRBJ2-6
cdr3_aa: CASSVLPMGIGTSGANVLTF
cdr3_nt: TGTGCCAGCAGCGTACTCCCCATGGGAATAGGCACCTCTGGGGCCAACGTCCTGACTTTC

d_call: TRBD1
v_call: TRBV27
clone_size: NA
j_call: TRBJ1-5
cdr3_aa: CASSLKGAQNQPQHF
cdr3_nt: TGTGCCAGCAGTTTAAAGGGGGCGCAGAATCAGCCCCAGCATTTT

d_call: NA
v_call: TRBV19
clone_size: NA
j_call: TRBJ1-2
cdr3_aa: CATRGIADTVYGYTF
cdr3_nt: TGTGCCACTAGAGGAATTGCGGACACAGTCTATGGCTACACCTTC

d_call: TRBD2
v_call: TRBV30
clone_size: NA
j_call: TRBJ2-3
cdr3_aa: CACALTGGPDTQYF
cdr3_nt: TGTGCCTGTGCTTTGACGGGGGGACCAGATACGCAGTATTTT

d_call: NA
v_call: TRBV4-2
clone_size: NA
j_call: TRBJ1-4
cdr3_aa: CASSQESGLGEKLFF
cdr3_nt: TGTGCCAGCAGCCAAGAATCGGGGCTGGGAGAAAAACTGTTTTTT

d_call: TRBD2
v_call: TRBV7-2
clone_size: NA
j_call: TRBJ2-1
cdr3_aa: CASSPLAGTSSYNEQFF
cdr3_nt: TGTGCCAGCAGCCCACTAGCGGGGACCAGCTCCTACAATGAGCAGTTCTTC

d_call: TRBD1
v_call: TRBV29-1
clone_size: NA
j_call: TRBJ1-1
cdr3_aa: CSGDRGETEAFF
cdr3_nt: TGCAGCGGGGACAGGGGAGAAACTGAAGCCTTCTTT

d_call: TRBD2
v_call: TRBV4-2
clone_size: NA
j_call: TRBJ2-1
cdr3_aa: CASSQGVAGDYNEQFF
cdr3_nt: TGTGCCAGCAGCCAAGGGGTAGCGGGGGATTACAATGAGCAGTTCTTC

d_call: NA
v_call: TRBV23-1
clone_size: few
j_call: TRBJ2-1
cdr3_aa: CASRGYNEQFF
cdr3_nt: TGCGCCAGCAGAGGGTACAATGAGCAGTTCTTC

d_call: NA
v_call: TRBV7-9
clone_size: NA
j_call: TRBJ1-1
cdr3_aa: CASSSSVNTEAFF
cdr3_nt: TGTGCCAGCAGCTCCTCCGTCAACACTGAAGCTTTCTTT

d_call: NA
v_call: TRBV2
clone_size: NA
j_call: TRBJ1-6
cdr3_aa: CASSEAQGTSYNSPLHF
cdr3_nt: TGTGCCAGCAGTGAAGCGCAAGGGACCTCCTATAATTCACCCCTCCACTTT